Listed below are T cell receptor beta chains from one sample, sequenced in a study of T cell responses to AZD1222 COVID-19 vaccine. The assay was immunoSEQ multiplex PCR, and TCRdb's table has in-frame clones only and misses some. Seen here are some 90,000 clones, around nine tenths observed once, and the top ten hold roughly 5%. The sequencing here drew on peripheral blood, taken on day 0 of MenACWY control vaccination. These receptors were collected from an adult in good health. Each CDR3 is given with its conserved first and last residue. Each record gives: J gene, V gene, D gene, clone size, CDR3 protein, CDR3 DNA. The D gene is left open where the match is weak. Not all rows give a size; the values are once, few, many and, for expanded clones, a class.

>TRBJ2-5|TRBV18|TRBD1|.
CASSPLGTGVQETQYF
TGTGCCAGCTCACCACTCGGGACAGGGGTGCAAGAGACCCAGTACTTC
>TRBJ2-2|TRBV24-1|TRBD2|.
CATSGLTSGVNTGELFF
TGTGCCACCAGTGGCCTGACTAGCGGGGTTAACACCGGGGAGCTGTTTTTT
>TRBJ2-7|TRBV18|.|once
CASSLSYEQYF
TGTGCCAGCTCACTCAGTTACGAGCAGTACTTC
>TRBJ2-1|TRBV10-2|TRBD1|once
CASGGRGQGAYNEQFF
TGCGCCAGCGGGGGGCGGGGACAGGGGGCCTACAATGAGCAGTTCTTC
>TRBJ1-5|TRBV19|.|.
CASSTRADLNQPQHF
TGTGCCAGTAGTACACGGGCAGACTTAAATCAGCCCCAGCATTTT
>TRBJ2-7|TRBV2|.|.
CATFGNYEQYF
TGTGCCACCTTCGGGAACTACGAGCAGTACTTC
>TRBJ2-7|TRBV7-9|TRBD1|.
CASSFGTGGGYEQYF
TGTGCCAGCAGCTTCGGGACAGGGGGTGGGTACGAGCAGTACTTC
>TRBJ1-1|TRBV6-5|TRBD1|.
CASSYSRTGGTEAFF
TGTGCCAGCAGTTACTCCCGGACAGGTGGCACTGAAGCTTTCTTT
>TRBJ1-6|TRBV19|.|.
CASSYRNNNSPLHF
TGTGCCAGTAGCTACAGGAATAATAATTCACCCCTCCACTTT
>TRBJ2-7|TRBV20-1|.|.
CSAKSGDEQYF
TGCAGTGCGAAGTCCGGTGACGAGCAGTACTTC
>TRBJ1-1|TRBV19|TRBD1|.
CASSAYSVGTGGPEAFF
TGTGCCAGTAGTGCCTATTCCGTCGGGACAGGGGGCCCTGAAGCTTTCTTT
>TRBJ1-1|TRBV2|.|.
CASSDEGGGTEAFF
TGTGCCAGCAGTGACGAGGGGGGAGGCACTGAAGCTTTCTTT
>TRBJ1-2|TRBV6-5|TRBD1|.
CASRSLDRGIYGYTF
TGTGCCAGCAGAAGCTTAGACAGGGGGATATATGGCTACACCTTC
>TRBJ1-1|TRBV19|TRBD1|.
CASTRTGGNTEAFF
TGTGCCAGTACCCGGACAGGGGGGAACACTGAAGCTTTCTTT
>TRBJ1-5|TRBV10-3|TRBD1|medium-sized
CAISATGRDQPQHF
TGTGCCATCAGCGCGACAGGGAGGGATCAGCCCCAGCATTTT
>TRBJ2-2|TRBV5-1|.|.
CASSLLPGSGNTGELFF
TGCGCCAGCAGCCTCCTACCAGGGTCAGGCAACACCGGGGAGCTGTTTTTT
>TRBJ2-7|TRBV28|.|.
CASSLRTPHEQYF
TGTGCCAGCAGTTTGAGGACTCCCCACGAGCAGTACTTC
>TRBJ1-1|TRBV3-1/TRBV3-2|.|.
CASSQDPHIEAFF
TGTGCCAGCAGCCAAGATCCACATATTGAAGCTTTCTTT
>TRBJ2-1|TRBV11-2|.|once
CASSVQEVRNEQFF
TGTGCCAGCAGCGTTCAGGAAGTACGCAATGAGCAGTTCTTC
>TRBJ2-2|TRBV20-1|TRBD2|.
CSASSGSNTGELFF
TGCAGTGCAAGTAGCGGGTCGAACACCGGGGAGCTGTTTTTT
>TRBJ2-7|TRBV6-5|.|.
CASSYDHNGAYEQYF
TGTGCCAGCAGTTACGATCACAACGGAGCCTACGAGCAGTACTTC
>TRBJ1-1|TRBV19|.|.
CASTRDIPNTEAFF
TGTGCCAGTACCAGGGACATCCCGAACACTGAAGCTTTCTTT
>TRBJ1-5|TRBV19|.|few
CASSPLRQDSNQPQHF
TGTGCCAGTAGTCCTCTTCGACAGGATAGCAATCAGCCCCAGCATTTT
>TRBJ2-7|TRBV3-1/TRBV3-2|TRBD1|.
CASSQRDRGYEQYF
TGTGCCAGCAGCCAGAGGGACAGGGGCTACGAGCAGTACTTC
>TRBJ1-2|TRBV6-5|.|.
CASRRLGYGYTF
TGTGCCAGCAGGAGACTCGGCTATGGCTACACCTTC
>TRBJ1-2|TRBV19|.|.
CASSAQEGNYGYTF
TGTGCCAGTAGCGCCCAGGAGGGCAACTATGGCTACACCTTC
>TRBJ1-2|TRBV28|.|.
CASRTGDHNYGYTF
TGTGCCAGCAGAACAGGCGACCACAACTATGGCTACACCTTC
>TRBJ2-7|TRBV2|.|.
CASSSEYEQYF
TGTGCCAGCAGTTCAGAGTACGAGCAGTACTTC
>TRBJ1-1|TRBV6-5|.|.
CASSHQAGGTEAFF
TGTGCCAGCAGTCACCAGGCCGGGGGCACTGAAGCTTTCTTT
>TRBJ2-1|TRBV3-1/TRBV3-2|.|.
CASSLGDEQFF
TGTGCCAGCAGCCTAGGTGATGAGCAGTTCTTC
>TRBJ1-4|TRBV6-5|TRBD1|.
CASSYTTGTNEKLFF
TGTGCCAGCAGTTACACGACAGGGACTAATGAAAAACTGTTTTTT
>TRBJ1-1|TRBV6-6|.|.
CASRQPQQMNTEAFF
TGTGCCAGCAGACAACCCCAGCAGATGAACACTGAAGCTTTCTTT
>TRBJ1-6|TRBV10-3|TRBD1|.
CASRDSPPNSPLHF
TGTGCCAGCCGGGACAGCCCCCCTAATTCACCCCTCCACTTT
>TRBJ1-4|TRBV19|TRBD1|.
CASRTIGDRGSANEKLFF
TGTGCCAGTAGGACGATCGGGGACAGGGGATCTGCTAATGAAAAACTGTTTTTT
>TRBJ2-1|TRBV19|.|.
CASGTNRDSTQFF
TGTGCCAGTGGTACCAACCGGGACTCGACGCAGTTCTTC
>TRBJ1-1|TRBV10-3|.|.
CAISEPLDTEAFF
TGTGCCATCAGTGAACCTTTGGACACTGAAGCTTTCTTT
>TRBJ1-3|TRBV12-3/TRBV12-4|.|.
CASNQGSGNTIYF
TGTGCCAGCAACCAGGGTTCCGGAAACACCATATATTTT
>TRBJ2-1|TRBV19|TRBD2|.
CASTIGTSGGYNEQFF
TGTGCCAGTACCATAGGGACTAGCGGGGGCTACAATGAGCAGTTCTTC
>TRBJ1-5|TRBV5-6|.|once
CASSPQGMDQPQHF
TGTGCCAGCAGCCCCCAGGGGATGGATCAGCCCCAGCATTTT
>TRBJ1-1|TRBV19|.|few
CASSTGQMNTEAFF
TGTGCCAGTAGTACCGGACAGATGAACACTGAAGCTTTCTTT
>TRBJ1-2|TRBV7-2|.|few
CASTDDRANYGYTF
TGTGCCAGCACCGACGACCGAGCTAACTATGGCTACACCTTC
>TRBJ1-4|TRBV28|.|.
CASSGPGHEKLFF
TGTGCCAGCAGCGGTCCGGGACACGAAAAACTGTTTTTT
>TRBJ1-2|TRBV11-2|TRBD1|.
CASSLDPAGGYGYTF
TGTGCCAGCAGCTTAGATCCCGCAGGGGGGTATGGCTACACCTTC
>TRBJ2-5|TRBV7-9|TRBD1|.
CASSTGQGIIGETQYF
TGTGCCAGCAGCACGGGACAGGGGATTATAGGAGAGACCCAGTACTTC
>TRBJ2-2|TRBV24-1|.|once
CATSEPRYTGELFF
TGTGCCACCAGTGAGCCGCGATACACCGGGGAGCTGTTTTTT
>TRBJ2-1|TRBV15|TRBD2|.
CATSRESSGSMNEQFF
TGTGCCACCAGCAGAGAGAGTAGCGGGAGTATGAATGAGCAGTTCTTC
>TRBJ1-1|TRBV5-1|.|.
CASSLGGAGGMNTEAFF
TGCGCCAGCAGCTTGGGAGGGGCCGGGGGGATGAACACTGAAGCTTTCTTT
>TRBJ2-2|TRBV5-8|.|.
CASSLGETTNTGELFF
TGTGCCAGCAGCTTGGGGGAGACAACTAACACCGGGGAGCTGTTTTTT